The rows below give T cell receptor beta chains drawn from one sample of a study of regulatory T cells in long-lasting Graves disease. TCRdb independently ran MiXCR on the multiplex PCR reads; one entry per CDR3 protein. Among 350,000 to 550,000 distinct CDR3 sequences listed, around 14% were seen once. The sample was also reused in another study, on T cells in Graves' hyperthyroidism and ophthalmopathy.

The sequencing here drew on peripheral blood mononuclear cells (PBMCs), taken at new diagnosis, from a patient treated with antithyroid drugs. These receptors were collected from a woman under 40 with Graves disease. Both conserved end residues are part of each CDR3. The D gene is left open where the match is weak. Size values are once, few and many counts, or a class for expanded clones, and some rows have none.

TRBV20-1	many	.	TRBJ2-3	13	CSARDPWMDTQYF	TGCAGTGCTAGAGATCCCTGGATGGATACGCAGTATTTT
TRBV6-5	many	.	TRBJ2-7	12	CASSYSFYEQYF	TGTGCCAGCAGTTACTCCTTCTACGAGCAGTACTTC
TRBV5-1	.	TRBD1	TRBJ2-5	16	CASSLAGGQVAETQYF	TGCGCCAGCAGCTTGGCCGGAGGACAGGTCGCTGAGACCCAGTACTTC
TRBV7-2	.	TRBD2	TRBJ2-7	17	CASSSRPAGGSIGEQYF	TGTGCCAGCAGCTCCCGCCCCGCGGGAGGGTCCATTGGCGAGCAGTACTTC
TRBV27	few	TRBD1	TRBJ1-2	14	CASSLTGGVSGYTF	TGTGCCAGCAGTTTAACAGGGGGGGTCAGCGGCTACACCTTC
TRBV20-1	many	.	TRBJ2-1	17	CSAQGLVHQSSYNEQFF	TGCAGTGCGCAGGGGCTAGTCCACCAAAGCTCCTACAATGAGCAGTTCTTC
TRBV11-2	many	TRBD2	TRBJ2-1	18	CASSPPPGTSGRMGEQFF	TGTGCCAGCAGCCCCCCCCCCGGGACTAGCGGGAGAATGGGGGAGCAGTTCTTC
TRBV10-1	many	.	TRBJ2-5	14	CASSPRPNQETQYF	TGCGCCAGCAGTCCTCGACCTAACCAAGAGACCCAGTACTTC
TRBV10-2	many	TRBD2	TRBJ2-2	16	CASSATSGQSTGELFF	TGCGCCAGCAGCGCAACTAGCGGGCAATCCACCGGGGAGCTGTTTTTT
TRBV15	many	TRBD2	TRBJ2-1	17	CATSSYSGTASYNEQFF	TGTGCCACCAGCAGTTATAGCGGGACCGCCTCCTACAATGAGCAGTTCTTC
TRBV7-8	.	.	TRBJ1-2	12	CASSLVAEGYTF	TGTGCCAGCAGCTTAGTGGCGGAAGGCTACACCTTC
TRBV11-2	many	.	TRBJ2-3	14	CASSSTQQADTQYF	TGTGCCAGCAGCTCAACCCAGCAGGCAGATACGCAGTATTTT